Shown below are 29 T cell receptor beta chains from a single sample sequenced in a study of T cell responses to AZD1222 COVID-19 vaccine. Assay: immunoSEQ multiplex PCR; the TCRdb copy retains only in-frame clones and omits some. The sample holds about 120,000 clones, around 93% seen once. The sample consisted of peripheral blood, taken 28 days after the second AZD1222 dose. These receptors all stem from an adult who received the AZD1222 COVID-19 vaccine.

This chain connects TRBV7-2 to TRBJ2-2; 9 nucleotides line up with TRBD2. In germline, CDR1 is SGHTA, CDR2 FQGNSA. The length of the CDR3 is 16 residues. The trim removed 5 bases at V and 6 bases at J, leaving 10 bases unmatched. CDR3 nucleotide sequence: TGTGCCAGCAGCATTGCACTCCGCGGGGGGGCCGGGGAGCTGTTTTTT. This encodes CASSIALRGGAGELFF.

The CDR3 bases are TGTGCCAGTAGTATCCAGGGGATTGACAATGAGCAGTTCTTC. This gives the protein CASSIQGIDNEQFF. This chain links TRBV19 with TRBJ2-1; TRBD1 is a possible D gene (6 bases). Germline V gene sequence: CDR1 LNHDA, CDR2 SQIVND (reference sequence). This CDR3 is 14 amino acids long. V shed 3 bases and J shed 5 bases, with 11 bases lying between them.

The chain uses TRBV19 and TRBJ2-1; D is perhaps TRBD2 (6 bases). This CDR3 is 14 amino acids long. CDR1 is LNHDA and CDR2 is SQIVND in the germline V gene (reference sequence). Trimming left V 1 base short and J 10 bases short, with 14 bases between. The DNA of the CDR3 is TGTGCCAGTAGTATAGCGGGAGCCGTAGACGAGCAGTTCTTC. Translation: CASSIAGAVDEQFF. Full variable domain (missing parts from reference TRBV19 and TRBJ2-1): DGGITQSPKYLFRKEGQNVTLSCEQNLNHDAMYWYRQDPGQGLRLIYYSQIVNDFQKGDIAEGYSVSREKKESFPLTVTSAQKNPTAFYLCASSIAGAVDEQFFGPGTRLTVL.

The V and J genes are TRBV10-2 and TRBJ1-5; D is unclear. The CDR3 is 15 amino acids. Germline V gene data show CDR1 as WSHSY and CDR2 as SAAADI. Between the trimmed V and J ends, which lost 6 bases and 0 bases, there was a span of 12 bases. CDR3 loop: CASSRTADSNQPQHF. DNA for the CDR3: TGCGCCAGCAGCCGGACTGCCGATAGCAATCAGCCCCAGCATTTT.

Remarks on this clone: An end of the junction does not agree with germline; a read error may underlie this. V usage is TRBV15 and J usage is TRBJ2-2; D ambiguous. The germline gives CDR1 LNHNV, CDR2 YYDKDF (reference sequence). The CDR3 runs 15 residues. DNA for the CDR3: TGTGCCACCAGTAGAGGTAGCAGCTACACCGGGGAGCTGTTTTTT. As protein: CATSRGSSYTGELFF.

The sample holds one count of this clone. CDR3 nucleotide sequence: TGTGCCAGCAGCACACAGGGGAGCAGCTCCTACGAGCAGTACTTC. As protein: CASSTQGSSSYEQYF. This chain links TRBV7-2 with TRBJ2-7; 7 bases fit TRBD1. Trimming took 5 bases from V and 0 from J; bases not matched to a gene: 7. The CDR3 is 15 amino acids. From germline, CDR1 is SGHTA and CDR2 FQGNSA.

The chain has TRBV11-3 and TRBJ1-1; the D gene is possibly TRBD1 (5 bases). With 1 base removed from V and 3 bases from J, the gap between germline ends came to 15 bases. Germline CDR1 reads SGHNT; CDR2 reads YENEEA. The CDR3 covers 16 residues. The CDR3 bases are TGTGCCAGCAGCTTAGGCCTGCCAGGGATGCACACTGAAGCTTTCTTT. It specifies CASSLGLPGMHTEAFF.

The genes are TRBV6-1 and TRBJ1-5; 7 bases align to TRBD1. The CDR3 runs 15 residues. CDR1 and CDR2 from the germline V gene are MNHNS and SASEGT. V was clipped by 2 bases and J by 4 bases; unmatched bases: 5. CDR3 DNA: TGTGCCAGCAGTGAAATGGACAGGTTAAATCAGCCCCAGCATTTT. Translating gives CASSEMDRLNQPQHF.

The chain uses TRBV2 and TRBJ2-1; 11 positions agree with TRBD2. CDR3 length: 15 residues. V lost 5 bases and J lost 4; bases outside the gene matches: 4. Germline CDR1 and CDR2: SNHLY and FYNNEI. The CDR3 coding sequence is TGTGCCAGCAGTCCTCTAGCGGGAGGATACAATGAGCAGTTCTTC. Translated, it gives CASSPLAGGYNEQFF.

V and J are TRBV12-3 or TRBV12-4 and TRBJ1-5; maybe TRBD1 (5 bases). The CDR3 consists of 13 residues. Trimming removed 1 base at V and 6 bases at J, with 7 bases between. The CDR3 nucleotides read TGTGCCAGCAGTTTAGGGGGGGGTCAGCCCCAGCATTTT. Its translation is CASSLGGGQPQHF.

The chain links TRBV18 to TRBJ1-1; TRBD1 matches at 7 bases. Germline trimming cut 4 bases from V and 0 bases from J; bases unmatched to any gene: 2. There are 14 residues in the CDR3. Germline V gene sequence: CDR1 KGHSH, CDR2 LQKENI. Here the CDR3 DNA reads TGTGCCAGCTCACTGGACAGGTTGAACACTGAAGCTTTCTTT. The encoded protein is CASSLDRLNTEAFF.

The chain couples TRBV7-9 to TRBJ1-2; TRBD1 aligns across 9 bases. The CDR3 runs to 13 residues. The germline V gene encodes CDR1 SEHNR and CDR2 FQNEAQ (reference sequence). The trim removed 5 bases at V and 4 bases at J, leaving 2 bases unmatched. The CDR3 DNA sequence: TGTGCCAGCAGCGGGACAGGGCTCTATGGCTACACCTTC. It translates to CASSGTGLYGYTF.

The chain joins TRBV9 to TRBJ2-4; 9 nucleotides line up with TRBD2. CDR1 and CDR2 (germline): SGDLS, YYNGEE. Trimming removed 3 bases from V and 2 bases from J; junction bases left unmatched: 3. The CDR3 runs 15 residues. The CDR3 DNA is TGTGCCAGCAGCGCCGCGGGGGGGACCAAAAACATTCAGTACTTC. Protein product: CASSAAGGTKNIQYF.

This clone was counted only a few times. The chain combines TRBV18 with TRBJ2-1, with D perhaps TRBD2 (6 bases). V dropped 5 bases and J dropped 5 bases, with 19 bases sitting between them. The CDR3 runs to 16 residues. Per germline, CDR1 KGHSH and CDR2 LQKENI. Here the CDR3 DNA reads TGTGCCAGCTCATTAAACGGTGGGCGGGGACACAATGAGCAGTTCTTC. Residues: CASSLNGGRGHNEQFF.

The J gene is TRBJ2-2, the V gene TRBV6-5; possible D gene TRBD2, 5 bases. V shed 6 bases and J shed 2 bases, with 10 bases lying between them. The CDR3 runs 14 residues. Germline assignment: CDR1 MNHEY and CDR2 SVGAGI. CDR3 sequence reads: CASRGDYNTGELFF. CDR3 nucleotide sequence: TGTGCCAGCAGGGGAGACTACAACACCGGGGAGCTGTTTTTT.

The CDR3 DNA reads as TGTGCCAGCAGCTTAGATGGACAGGGGGCGAGTGGCTACACCTTC. It codes for CASSLDGQGASGYTF. J is TRBJ1-2 and V is TRBV7-2, with TRBD1 matching over 11 bases. Per the germline V gene, CDR1 is SGHTA and CDR2 is FQGNSA. V was pared by 1 base and J by 7 bases, with 5 bases of the junction left unmatched. The CDR3 is made up of 15 amino acids.

The CDR3 bases are TGTGCCAGCAGTGAGGGAGGGCAGGGTGGTTCACCCCTCCACTTT. Protein sequence: CASSEGGQGGSPLHF. This chain joins TRBV25-1 and TRBJ1-6, with TRBD1 as a possible D gene (5 bases). Trimming removed 3 bases at V and 9 bases at J, with 15 bases between. Germline V gene data show CDR1 as MGHDK and CDR2 as SYGVNS. This CDR3 region has 15 residues.

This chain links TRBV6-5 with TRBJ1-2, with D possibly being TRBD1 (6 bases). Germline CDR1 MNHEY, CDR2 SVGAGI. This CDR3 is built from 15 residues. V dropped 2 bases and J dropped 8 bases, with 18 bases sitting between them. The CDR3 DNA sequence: TGTGCCAGCAGTTACGGAACAGGGTCCGTCTGGGGCTACACCTTC. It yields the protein CASSYGTGSVWGYTF.

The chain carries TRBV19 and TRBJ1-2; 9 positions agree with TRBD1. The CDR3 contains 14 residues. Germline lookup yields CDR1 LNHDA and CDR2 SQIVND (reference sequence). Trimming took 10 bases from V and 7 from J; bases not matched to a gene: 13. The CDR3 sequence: CATRTGGAELGYTF. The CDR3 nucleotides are TGTGCCACCCGTACAGGGGGCGCCGAGCTTGGCTACACCTTC.

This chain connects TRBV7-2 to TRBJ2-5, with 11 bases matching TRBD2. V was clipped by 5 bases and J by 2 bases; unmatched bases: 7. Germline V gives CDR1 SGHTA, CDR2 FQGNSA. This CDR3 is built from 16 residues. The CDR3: CASSLRLAGFQETQYF. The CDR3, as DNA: TGTGCCAGCAGCCTGCGACTAGCGGGGTTTCAAGAGACCCAGTACTTC.

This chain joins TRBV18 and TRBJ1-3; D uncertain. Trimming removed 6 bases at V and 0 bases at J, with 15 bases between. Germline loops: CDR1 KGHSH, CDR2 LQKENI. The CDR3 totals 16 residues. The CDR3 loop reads CASSSILGSSGNTIYF. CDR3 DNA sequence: TGTGCCAGCTCCTCGATATTGGGGAGCTCTGGAAACACCATATATTTT.

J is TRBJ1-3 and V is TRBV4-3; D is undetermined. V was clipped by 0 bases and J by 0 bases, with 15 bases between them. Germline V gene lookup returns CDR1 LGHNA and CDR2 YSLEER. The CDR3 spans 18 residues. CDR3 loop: CASSQDSGSSSSGNTIYF. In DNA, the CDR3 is TGCGCCAGCAGCCAAGATTCGGGTTCCAGCTCCTCTGGAAACACCATATATTTT.

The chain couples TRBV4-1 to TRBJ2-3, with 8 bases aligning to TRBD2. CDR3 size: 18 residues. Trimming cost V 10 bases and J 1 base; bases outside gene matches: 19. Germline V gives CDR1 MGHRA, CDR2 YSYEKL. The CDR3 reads CATSSGRAYNVGTDTQYF. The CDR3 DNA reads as TGCGCCACTTCCTCCGGGAGGGCCTACAATGTGGGCACAGATACGCAGTATTTT.

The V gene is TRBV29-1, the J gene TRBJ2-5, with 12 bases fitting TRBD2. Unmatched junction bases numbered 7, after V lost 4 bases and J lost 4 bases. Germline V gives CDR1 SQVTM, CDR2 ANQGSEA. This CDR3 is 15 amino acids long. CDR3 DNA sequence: TGCAGCGTTGCCCTAGCGGGAGGGCCGGGAGAGACCCAGTACTTC. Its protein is CSVALAGGPGETQYF. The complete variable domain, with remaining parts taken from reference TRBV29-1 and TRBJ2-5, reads SAVISQKPSRDICQRGTSLTIQCQVDSQVTMMFWYRQQPGQSLTLIATANQGSEATYESGFVIDKFPISRPNLTFSTLTVSNMSPEDSSIYLCSVALAGGPGETQYFGPGTRLLVL.

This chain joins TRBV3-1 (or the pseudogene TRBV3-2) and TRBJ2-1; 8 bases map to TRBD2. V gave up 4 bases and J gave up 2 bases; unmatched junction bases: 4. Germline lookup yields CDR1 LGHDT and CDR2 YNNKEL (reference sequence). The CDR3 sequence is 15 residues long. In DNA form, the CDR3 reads TGTGCCAGCAGCCGAGGGCGGGGGGCCTACAATGAGCAGTTCTTC. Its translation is CASSRGRGAYNEQFF.

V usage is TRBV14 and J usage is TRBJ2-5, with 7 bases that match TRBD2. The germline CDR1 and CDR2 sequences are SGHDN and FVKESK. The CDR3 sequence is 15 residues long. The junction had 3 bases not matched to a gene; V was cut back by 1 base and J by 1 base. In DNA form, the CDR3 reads TGTGCCAGCAGCCAAGGGCTAGCGGCCCAAGAGACCCAGTACTTC. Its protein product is CASSQGLAAQETQYF.

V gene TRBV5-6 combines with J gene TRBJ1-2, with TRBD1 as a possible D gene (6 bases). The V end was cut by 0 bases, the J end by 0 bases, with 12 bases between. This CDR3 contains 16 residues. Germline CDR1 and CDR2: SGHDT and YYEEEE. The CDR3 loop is CASSLVSQGSNYGYTF. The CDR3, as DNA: TGTGCCAGCAGCTTGGTTTCACAGGGCTCTAACTATGGCTACACCTTC.

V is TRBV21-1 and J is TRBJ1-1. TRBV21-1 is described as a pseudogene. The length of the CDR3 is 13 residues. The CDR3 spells CASSEAFQDATFF. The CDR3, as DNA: TGTGCCAGCAGCGAAGCTTTTCAAGACGCAACTTTCTTT.

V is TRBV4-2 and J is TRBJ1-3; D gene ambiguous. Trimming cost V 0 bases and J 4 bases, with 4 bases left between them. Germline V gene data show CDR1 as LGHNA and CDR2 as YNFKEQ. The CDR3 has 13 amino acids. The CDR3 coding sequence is TGTGCCAGCAGCCAAGATCACGGAAACACCATATATTTT. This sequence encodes CASSQDHGNTIYF.